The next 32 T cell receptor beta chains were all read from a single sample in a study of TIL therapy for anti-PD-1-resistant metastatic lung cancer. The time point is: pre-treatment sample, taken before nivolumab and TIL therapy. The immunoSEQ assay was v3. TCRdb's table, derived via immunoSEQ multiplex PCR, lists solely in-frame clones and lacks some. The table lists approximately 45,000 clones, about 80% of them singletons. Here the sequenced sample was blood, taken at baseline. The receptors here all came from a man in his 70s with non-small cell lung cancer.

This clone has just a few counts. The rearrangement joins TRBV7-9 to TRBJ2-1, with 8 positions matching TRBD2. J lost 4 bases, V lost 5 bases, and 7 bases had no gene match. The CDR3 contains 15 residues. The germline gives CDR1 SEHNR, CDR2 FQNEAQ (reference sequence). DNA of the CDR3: TGTGCCAGCAGCCCTCTAGCGGGCGGGTACAATGAGCAGTTCTTC. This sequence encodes CASSPLAGGYNEQFF.

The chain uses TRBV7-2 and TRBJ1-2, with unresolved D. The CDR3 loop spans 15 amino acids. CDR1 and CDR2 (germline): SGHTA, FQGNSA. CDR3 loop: CAIPLGPLSNYGYTF. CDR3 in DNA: TGTGCTATTCCGCTAGGGCCCTTATCTAACTATGGCTACACCTTC.

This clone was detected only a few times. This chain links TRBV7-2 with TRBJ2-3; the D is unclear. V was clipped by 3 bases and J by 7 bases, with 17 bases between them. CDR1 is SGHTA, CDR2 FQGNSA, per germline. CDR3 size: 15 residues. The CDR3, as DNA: TGTGCCAGCAGCTTCAGTATAGTCGGCGTGCATACGCAGTATTTT. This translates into CASSFSIVGVHTQYF.

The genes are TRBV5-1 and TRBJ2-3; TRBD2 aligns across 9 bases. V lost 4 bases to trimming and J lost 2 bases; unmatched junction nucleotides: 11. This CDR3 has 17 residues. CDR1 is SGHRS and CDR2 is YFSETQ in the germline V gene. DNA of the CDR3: TGCGCCAGCAGCAGAACACAAGCTAGCGGGATCACAGATACGCAGTATTTT. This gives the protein CASSRTQASGITDTQYF.

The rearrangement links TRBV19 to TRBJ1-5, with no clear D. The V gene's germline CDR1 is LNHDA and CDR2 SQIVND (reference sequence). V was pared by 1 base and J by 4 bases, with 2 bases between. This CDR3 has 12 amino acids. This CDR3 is CASSIGNQPQHF. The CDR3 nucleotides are TGTGCCAGTAGTATAGGGAATCAGCCCCAGCATTTT. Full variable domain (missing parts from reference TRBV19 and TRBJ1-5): DGGITQSPKYLFRKEGQNVTLSCEQNLNHDAMYWYRQDPGQGLRLIYYSQIVNDFQKGDIAEGYSVSREKKESFPLTVTSAQKNPTAFYLCASSIGNQPQHFGDGTRLSIL.

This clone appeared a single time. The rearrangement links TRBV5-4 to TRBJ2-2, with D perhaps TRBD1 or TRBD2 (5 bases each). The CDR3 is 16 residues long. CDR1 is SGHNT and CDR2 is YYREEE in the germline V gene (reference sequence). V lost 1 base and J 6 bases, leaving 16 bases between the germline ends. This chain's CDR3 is CASSLRTGTASGELFF. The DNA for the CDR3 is TGTGCCAGCAGCTTGAGAACCGGGACGGCCTCCGGGGAGCTGTTTTTT.

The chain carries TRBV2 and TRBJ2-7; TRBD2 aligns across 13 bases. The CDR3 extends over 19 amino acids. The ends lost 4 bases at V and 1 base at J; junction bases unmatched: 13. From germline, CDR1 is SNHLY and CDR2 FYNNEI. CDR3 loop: CASSGDHLGLAGSSYEQYF. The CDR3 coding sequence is TGTGCCAGCAGTGGAGACCACTTGGGACTAGCGGGAAGTTCCTACGAGCAGTACTTC.

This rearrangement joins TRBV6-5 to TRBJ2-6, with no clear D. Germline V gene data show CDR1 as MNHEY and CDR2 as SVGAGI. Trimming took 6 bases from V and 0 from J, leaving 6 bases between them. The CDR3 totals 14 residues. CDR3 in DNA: TGTGCCAGCAGGCCTAACTCTGGGGCCAACGTCCTGACTTTC. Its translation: CASRPNSGANVLTF.

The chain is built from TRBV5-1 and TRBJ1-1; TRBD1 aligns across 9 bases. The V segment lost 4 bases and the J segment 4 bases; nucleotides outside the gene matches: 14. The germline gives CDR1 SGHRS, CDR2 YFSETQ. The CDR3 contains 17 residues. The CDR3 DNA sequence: TGCGCCAGCAGCCATCCAAAACAGGGGGCAATCGGCACTGAAGCTTTCTTT. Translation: CASSHPKQGAIGTEAFF. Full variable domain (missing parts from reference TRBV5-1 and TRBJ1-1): KAGVTQTPRYLIKTRGQQVTLSCSPISGHRSVSWYQQTPGQGLQFLFEYFSETQRNKGNFPGRFSGRQFSNSRSEMNVSTLELGDSALYLCASSHPKQGAIGTEAFFGQGTRLTVV.

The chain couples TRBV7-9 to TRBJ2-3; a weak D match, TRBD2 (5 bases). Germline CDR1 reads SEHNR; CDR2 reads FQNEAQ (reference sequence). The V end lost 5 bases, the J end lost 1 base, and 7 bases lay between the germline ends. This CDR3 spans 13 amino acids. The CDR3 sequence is CASSLSGTDTQYF. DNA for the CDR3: TGTGCCAGCAGCCTTAGCGGCACAGATACGCAGTATTTT.

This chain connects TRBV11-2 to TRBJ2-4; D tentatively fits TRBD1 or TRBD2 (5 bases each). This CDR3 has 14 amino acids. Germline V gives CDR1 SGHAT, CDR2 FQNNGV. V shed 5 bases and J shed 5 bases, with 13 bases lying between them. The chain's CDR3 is CASSDRDLENIQYF. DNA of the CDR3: TGTGCCAGCAGCGACCGGGACCTCGAAAACATTCAGTACTTC. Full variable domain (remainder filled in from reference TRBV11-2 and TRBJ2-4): EAGVAQSPRYKIIEKRQSVAFWCNPISGHATLYWYQQILGQGPKLLIQFQNNGVVDDSQLPKDRFSAERLKGVDSTLKIQPAKLEDSAVYLCASSDRDLENIQYFGAGTRLSVL.

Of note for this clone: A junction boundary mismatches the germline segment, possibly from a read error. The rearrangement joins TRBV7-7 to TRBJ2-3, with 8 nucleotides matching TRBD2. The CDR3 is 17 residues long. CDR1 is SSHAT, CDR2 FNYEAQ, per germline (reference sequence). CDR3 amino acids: CASSLRPAGVDSDTQYF. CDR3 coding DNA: TGTGCTAGCAGCTTGCGACCAGCGGGAGTGGATTCAGATACGCAGTATTTT.

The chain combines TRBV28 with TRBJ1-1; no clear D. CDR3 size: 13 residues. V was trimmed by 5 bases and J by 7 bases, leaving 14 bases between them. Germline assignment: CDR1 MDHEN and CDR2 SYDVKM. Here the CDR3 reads CASSVPGKSEAFF. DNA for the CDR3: TGTGCCAGCAGTGTTCCAGGTAAGAGTGAAGCTTTCTTT.

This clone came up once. DNA for the CDR3: TGTGCCAGCAGCGGTGGGAGGGCCTTGGGCGGGGAGCTGTTTTTT. Translation gives CASSGGRALGGELFF. The rearrangement joins TRBV9 to TRBJ2-2, with 7 bases lining up with TRBD2. V trimming: 3 bases; J trimming: 7 bases; junction bases outside the gene matches: 9. Germline CDR1 reads SGDLS; CDR2 reads YYNGEE. This CDR3 has 15 amino acids.

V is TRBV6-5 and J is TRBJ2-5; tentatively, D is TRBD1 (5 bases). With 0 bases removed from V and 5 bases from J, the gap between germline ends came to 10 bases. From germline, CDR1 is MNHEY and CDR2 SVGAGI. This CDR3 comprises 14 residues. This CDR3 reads CASSYSRGAETQYF. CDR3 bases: TGTGCCAGCAGTTACTCTAGGGGTGCCGAGACCCAGTACTTC.

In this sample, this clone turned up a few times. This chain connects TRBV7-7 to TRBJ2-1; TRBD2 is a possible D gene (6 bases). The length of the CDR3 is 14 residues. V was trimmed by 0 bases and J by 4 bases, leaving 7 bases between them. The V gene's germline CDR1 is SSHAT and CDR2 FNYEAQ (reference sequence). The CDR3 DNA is TGTGCCAGCAGCTTAGCGGGAGGTTACAATGAGCAGTTCTTC. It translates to CASSLAGGYNEQFF.

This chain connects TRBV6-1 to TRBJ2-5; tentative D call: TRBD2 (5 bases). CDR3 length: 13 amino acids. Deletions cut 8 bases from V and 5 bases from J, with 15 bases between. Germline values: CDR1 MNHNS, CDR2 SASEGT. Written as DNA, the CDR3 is TGTGCCAGCCTAGGACTTCTTGAGGAGACCCAGTACTTC. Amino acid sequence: CASLGLLEETQYF.

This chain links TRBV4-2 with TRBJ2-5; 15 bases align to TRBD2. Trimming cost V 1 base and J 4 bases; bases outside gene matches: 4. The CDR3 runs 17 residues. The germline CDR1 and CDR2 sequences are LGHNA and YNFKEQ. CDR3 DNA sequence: TGTGCCAGCAGCCAAGGTCGGACTAGCGGGAGGGGAGAGACCCAGTACTTC. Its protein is CASSQGRTSGRGETQYF.

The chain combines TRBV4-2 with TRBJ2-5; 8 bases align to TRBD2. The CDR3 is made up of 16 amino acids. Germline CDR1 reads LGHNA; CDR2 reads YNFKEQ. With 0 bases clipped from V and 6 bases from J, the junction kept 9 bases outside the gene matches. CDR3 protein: CASSQDAGGNEKTQYF. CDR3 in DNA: TGTGCCAGCAGCCAAGATGCGGGAGGTAACGAGAAGACCCAGTACTTC.

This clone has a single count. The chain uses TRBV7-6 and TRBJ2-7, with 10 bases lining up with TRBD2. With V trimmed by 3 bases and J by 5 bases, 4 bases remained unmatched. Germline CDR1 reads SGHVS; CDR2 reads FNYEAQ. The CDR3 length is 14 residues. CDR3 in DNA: TGTGCCAGCAGCTTTGCTAGCGGGAGTAACGAGCAGTACTTC. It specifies CASSFASGSNEQYF.

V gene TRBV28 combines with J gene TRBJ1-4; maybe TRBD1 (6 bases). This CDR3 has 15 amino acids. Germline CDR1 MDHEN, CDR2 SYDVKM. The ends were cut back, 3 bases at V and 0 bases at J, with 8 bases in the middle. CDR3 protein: CASSFGQTTNEKLFF. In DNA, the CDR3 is TGTGCCAGCAGTTTCGGACAGACAACTAATGAAAAACTGTTTTTT.

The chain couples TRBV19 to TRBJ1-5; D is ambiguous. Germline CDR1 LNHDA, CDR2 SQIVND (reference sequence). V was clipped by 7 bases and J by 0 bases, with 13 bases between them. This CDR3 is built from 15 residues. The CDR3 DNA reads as TGTGCCAGTACCGTACAGAGTTATAGCAATCAGCCCCAGCATTTT. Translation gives CASTVQSYSNQPQHF. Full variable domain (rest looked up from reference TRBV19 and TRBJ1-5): DGGITQSPKYLFRKEGQNVTLSCEQNLNHDAMYWYRQDPGQGLRLIYYSQIVNDFQKGDIAEGYSVSREKKESFPLTVTSAQKNPTAFYLCASTVQSYSNQPQHFGDGTRLSIL.

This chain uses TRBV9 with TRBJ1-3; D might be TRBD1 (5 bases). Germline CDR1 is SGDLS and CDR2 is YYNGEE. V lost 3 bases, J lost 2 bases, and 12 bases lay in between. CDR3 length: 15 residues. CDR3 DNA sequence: TGTGCCAGCAGCGCGAGGTGGGGGGCTGGAAACACCATATATTTT. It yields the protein CASSARWGAGNTIYF.

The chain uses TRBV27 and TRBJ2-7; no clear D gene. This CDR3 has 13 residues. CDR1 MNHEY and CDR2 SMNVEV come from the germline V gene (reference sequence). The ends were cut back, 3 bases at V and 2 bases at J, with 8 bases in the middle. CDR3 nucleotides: TGTGCCAGCAGTTTGGGCATAACCTACGAGCAGTACTTC. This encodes CASSLGITYEQYF.

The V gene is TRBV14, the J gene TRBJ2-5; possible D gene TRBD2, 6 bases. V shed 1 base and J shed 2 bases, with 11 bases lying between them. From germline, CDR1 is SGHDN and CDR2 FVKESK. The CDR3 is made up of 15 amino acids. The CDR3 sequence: CASSQAGTLQETQYF. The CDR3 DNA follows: TGTGCCAGCAGCCAAGCCGGGACTCTACAAGAGACCCAGTACTTC. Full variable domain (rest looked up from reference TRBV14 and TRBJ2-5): EAGVTQFPSHSVIEKGQTVTLRCDPISGHDNLYWYRRVMGKEIKFLLHFVKESKQDESGMPNNRFLAERTGGTYSTLKVQPAELEDSGVYFCASSQAGTLQETQYFGPGTRLLVL.

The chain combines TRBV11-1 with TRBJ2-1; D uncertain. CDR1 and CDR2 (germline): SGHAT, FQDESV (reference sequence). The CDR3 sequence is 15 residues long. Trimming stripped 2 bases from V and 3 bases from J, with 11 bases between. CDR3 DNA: TGTGCCAGCAGCTTAATGAGGAATTTCTACAATGAGCAGTTCTTC. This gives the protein CASSLMRNFYNEQFF.

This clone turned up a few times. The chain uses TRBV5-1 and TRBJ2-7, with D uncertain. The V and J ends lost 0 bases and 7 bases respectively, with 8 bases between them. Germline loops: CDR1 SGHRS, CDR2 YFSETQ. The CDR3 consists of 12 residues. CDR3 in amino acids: CASSLADREQYF. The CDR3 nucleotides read TGCGCCAGCAGCTTGGCCGATAGAGAGCAGTACTTC.

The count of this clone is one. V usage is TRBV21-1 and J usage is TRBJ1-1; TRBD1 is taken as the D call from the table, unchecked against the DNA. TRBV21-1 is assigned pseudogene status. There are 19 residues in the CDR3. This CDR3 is CASSKAPTQGASLNTEAFF. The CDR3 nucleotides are TGTGCCAGCAGCAAAGCCCCAACGCAGGGGGCTTCCCTCAACACTGAAGCTTTCTTT.

Written as DNA, the CDR3 is TGTGCCAGCAGTCCTACGTCCACCCTTTCTAACTATGGCTACACCTTC. It codes for CASSPTSTLSNYGYTF. The chain combines TRBV28 with TRBJ1-2, with unresolved D. Trimming cost V 5 bases and J 0 bases, with 16 bases left between them. The germline CDR1 and CDR2 sequences are MDHEN and SYDVKM. This CDR3 is built from 16 residues.

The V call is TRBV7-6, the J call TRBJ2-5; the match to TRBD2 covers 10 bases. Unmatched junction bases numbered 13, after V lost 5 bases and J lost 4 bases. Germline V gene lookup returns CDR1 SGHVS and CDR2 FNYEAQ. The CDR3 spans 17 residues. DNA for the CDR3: TGTGCCAGCAGCCTAGGTGGAGCGGGAGGGCCGGGAGAGACCCAGTACTTC. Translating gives CASSLGGAGGPGETQYF.

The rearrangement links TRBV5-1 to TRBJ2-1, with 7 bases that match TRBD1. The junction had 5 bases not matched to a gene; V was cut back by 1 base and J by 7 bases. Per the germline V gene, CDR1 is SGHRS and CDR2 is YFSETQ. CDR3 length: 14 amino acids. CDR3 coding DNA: TGCGCCAGCAGCTTGAATCCAGGGGGAAATGAGCAGTTCTTC. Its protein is CASSLNPGGNEQFF.

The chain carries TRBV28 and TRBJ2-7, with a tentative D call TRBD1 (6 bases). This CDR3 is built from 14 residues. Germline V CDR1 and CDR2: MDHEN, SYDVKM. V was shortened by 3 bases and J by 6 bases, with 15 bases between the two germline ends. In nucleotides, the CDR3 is TGTGCCAGCAGTTTTTTTCACAGAGGGGGCGAGCAGTACTTC. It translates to CASSFFHRGGEQYF.